Shown below are 19 T cell receptor beta chains from a single sample sequenced in a study of cytomegalovirus exposure and HLA in healthy donors. The primer mix had 60 Vbeta and 13 Jbeta primers. Profiling relied on immunoSEQ multiplex PCR, and the TCRdb table lists in-frame clones only, not all of them. The table includes 160,000 or so clones, approximately 80% detected once. The source material was PBMCs. The receptor set was obtained from a male donor in good health and CMV-seronegative.

This clone has a handful of counts. The V gene is TRBV13, the J gene TRBJ2-1, with a weak D call TRBD1 (5 bases). The CDR3 covers 15 residues. From germline, CDR1 is PRHDT and CDR2 FYEKMQ (reference sequence). V lost 1 base, J lost 5 bases, and 12 bases lay in between. CDR3 nucleotides: TGTGCCAGCAGCTTAGCCACGACCAGGGACAATGAGCAGTTCTTC. Translation: CASSLATTRDNEQFF. The full variable domain, rest sourced from reference TRBV13 and TRBJ2-1, is AAGVIQSPRHLIKEKRETATLKCYPIPRHDTVYWYQQGPGQDPQFLISFYEKMQSDKGSIPDRFSAQQFSDYHSELNMSSLELGDSALYFCASSLATTRDNEQFFGPGTRLTVL.

V is TRBV18 and J is TRBJ2-5; 13 nucleotides agree with TRBD2. Germline V gene lookup returns CDR1 KGHSH and CDR2 LQKENI. The CDR3 covers 16 residues. Trimming cost V 3 bases and J 0 bases; bases outside gene matches: 1. This CDR3 is CASSPGLAGYQETQYF. CDR3 in DNA: TGTGCCAGCTCACCGGGACTAGCGGGATACCAAGAGACCCAGTACTTC. The full variable domain, rest sourced from reference TRBV18 and TRBJ2-5, is NAGVMQNPRHLVRRRGQEARLRCSPMKGHSHVYWYRQLPEEGLKFMVYLQKENIIDESGMPKERFSAEFPKEGPSILRIQQVVRGDSAAYFCASSPGLAGYQETQYFGPGTRLLVL.

This clone was counted only a few times. The chain joins TRBV11-2 to TRBJ1-1, with D possibly matching TRBD1 (6 bases). The CDR3 is made up of 13 amino acids. CDR1 is SGHAT, CDR2 FQNNGV, per germline. V dropped 5 bases and J dropped 3 bases, with 10 bases sitting between them. This CDR3 reads CASSRQDYTEAFF. The CDR3 bases are TGTGCCAGCAGCCGACAGGACTACACTGAAGCTTTCTTT. The entire variable domain, with the rest obtained from reference TRBV11-2 and TRBJ1-1, is as follows: EAGVAQSPRYKIIEKRQSVAFWCNPISGHATLYWYQQILGQGPKLLIQFQNNGVVDDSQLPKDRFSAERLKGVDSTLKIQPAKLEDSAVYLCASSRQDYTEAFFGQGTRLTVV.

The rearrangement uses TRBV5-1 and TRBJ1-1, with D possibly TRBD1 on 5 matching bases. The CDR3 loop spans 17 amino acids. V lost 0 bases to trimming and J lost 0 bases, with 15 bases between them. Germline assignment: CDR1 SGHRS and CDR2 YFSETQ. CDR3 DNA: TGCGCCAGCAGCTTGGGGACAAGGGGCCTCATGAACACTGAAGCTTTCTTT. It yields the protein CASSLGTRGLMNTEAFF.

This clone has only one observation. The chain couples TRBV5-1 to TRBJ1-2, with 7 bases identical to TRBD1. Germline CDR1 reads SGHRS; CDR2 reads YFSETQ. The CDR3 loop spans 14 amino acids. The V gene end was trimmed by 7 bases and the J gene end by 7 bases; junction bases not matched to a gene: 13. CDR3 nucleotides: TGCGCCAGCCGGCCGGAGGGGGCAAGTGGTGGCTACACCTTC. Its translation is CASRPEGASGGYTF.

The chain links TRBV4-2 to TRBJ2-1; 14 positions match TRBD2. The CDR3 covers 15 residues. Germline V gene sequence: CDR1 LGHNA, CDR2 YNFKEQ. V dropped 4 bases and J dropped 6; count of bases not matched to a gene: 2. The CDR3 sequence is CASSLTSGGANEQFF. The DNA of the CDR3 is TGTGCCAGCAGCCTGACTAGCGGGGGGGCCAATGAGCAGTTCTTC.

This clone was recorded once. V usage is TRBV19 and J usage is TRBJ2-3, with a weak D call TRBD2 (6 bases). V shed 8 bases and J shed 0 bases, with 9 bases lying between them. The CDR3 sequence is 13 residues long. Per the germline V gene, CDR1 is LNHDA and CDR2 is SQIVND (reference sequence). For the CDR3, the DNA is TGTGCCAGTCGGGACTTTAGCACAGATACGCAGTATTTT. Amino acid sequence: CASRDFSTDTQYF.

The chain employs TRBV7-3 and TRBJ2-7, with 8 bases lining up with TRBD1. The CDR3 extends over 18 amino acids. The germline V gene has CDR1 SGHTA and CDR2 FQGTGA. The V gene end was trimmed by 2 bases and the J gene end by 5 bases; junction bases not matched to a gene: 17. The CDR3 sequence: CASSLSPAGQGAIHEQYF. The CDR3, as DNA: TGTGCCAGCAGCTTATCCCCCGCGGGGCAGGGGGCTATCCACGAGCAGTACTTC. The full variable domain, rest sourced from reference TRBV7-3 and TRBJ2-7, is GAGVSQTPSNKVTEKGKYVELRCDPISGHTALYWYRQSLGQGPEFLIYFQGTGAADDSGLPNDRFFAVRPEGSVSTLKIQRTERGDSAVYLCASSLSPAGQGAIHEQYFGPGTRLTVT.

The chain joins TRBV28 to TRBJ1-5; D call uncertain. The CDR3 is 13 residues long. The V end lost 7 bases, the J end lost 5 bases, and 12 bases lay between the germline ends. Germline loops: CDR1 MDHEN, CDR2 SYDVKM. CDR3 amino acids: CASTVEGYQPQHF. CDR3 nucleotides: TGTGCCAGCACCGTGGAGGGCTATCAGCCCCAGCATTTT.

The V and J genes are TRBV9 and TRBJ2-2; 7 bases line up with TRBD1. In germline, CDR1 is SGDLS, CDR2 YYNGEE. V lost 3 bases, J lost 3 bases, and 5 bases stayed unmatched. This CDR3 region has 15 residues. CDR3 sequence: CASSDDRAYTGELFF. The CDR3 region has the DNA TGTGCCAGCAGCGACGACAGGGCGTACACCGGGGAGCTGTTTTTT.

Remarks on this clone: The junction shows a germline mismatch at one end, possibly a read error. The V call is TRBV2, the J call TRBJ2-5; D gene ambiguous. This CDR3 region has 14 residues. Germline CDR1 and CDR2: SNHLY and FYNNEI. CDR3 loop: CASSDVEHQGTQYF. The CDR3 DNA reads TGTGCCAGCAGTGATGTGGAGCACCAAGGGACCCAGTACTTC.

This chain links TRBV5-4 with TRBJ2-5; 7 bases are shared with TRBD1. This CDR3 has 13 amino acids. CDR1 is SGHNT, CDR2 YYREEE, per germline (reference sequence). The trim removed 4 bases at V and 3 bases at J, leaving 3 bases unmatched. The CDR3 is CASSQQGKETQYF. As DNA, the CDR3 is TGTGCCAGCAGCCAACAGGGGAAAGAGACCCAGTACTTC.

The rearrangement joins TRBV9 to TRBJ1-5; 11 nucleotides match TRBD1. Per the germline V gene, CDR1 is SGDLS and CDR2 is YYNGEE. The CDR3 covers 16 residues. Unmatched junction bases numbered 5, after V lost 3 bases and J lost 3 bases. The chain's CDR3 is CASSAGQGALNQPQHF. The CDR3 DNA follows: TGTGCCAGCAGCGCCGGACAGGGGGCCCTCAATCAGCCCCAGCATTTT.

This clone was counted a single time. The rearrangement links TRBV6-5 to TRBJ2-1; 10 bases map to TRBD2. CDR3 length equals 16 residues. Germline V gives CDR1 MNHEY, CDR2 SVGAGI. J was trimmed by 1 base and V by 0 bases; bases with no gene match: 0. CDR3 bases: TGTGCCAGCAGTTACTCACTAGCGGGGTCCTACAATGAGCAGTTCTTC. This encodes CASSYSLAGSYNEQFF.

The gene calls are TRBV28 and TRBJ1-5; no clear D. Trimming removed 5 bases from V and 1 base from J, with 24 bases in between. From germline, CDR1 is MDHEN and CDR2 SYDVKM. The CDR3 consists of 19 residues. For the CDR3, the DNA is TGTGCCAGCAGTGGCTTCGGACGGGGAAACCCCCGGAGCAATCAGCCCCAGCATTTT. Its protein is CASSGFGRGNPRSNQPQHF. The complete variable domain, with remaining parts taken from reference TRBV28 and TRBJ1-5, reads DVKVTQSSRYLVKRTGEKVFLECVQDMDHENMFWYRQDPGLGLRLIYFSYDVKMKEKGDIPEGYSVSREKKERFSLILESASTNQTSMYLCASSGFGRGNPRSNQPQHFGDGTRLSIL.

The chain joins TRBV7-9 to TRBJ2-7; TRBD2 might be the D (5 bases). Trimming pared 4 bases from V and 3 bases from J, leaving 13 bases between. This CDR3 comprises 14 residues. From germline, CDR1 is SEHNR and CDR2 FQNEAQ (reference sequence). The CDR3 is CASSSGIRRYEQYF. CDR3 coding DNA: TGTGCCAGCAGCTCCGGGATACGTCGCTACGAGCAGTACTTC.

The rearrangement uses TRBV4-3 and TRBJ2-7; D is possibly TRBD2 (5 bases). The V gene lost 1 base and the J gene lost 2 bases, with 12 bases spanning the gap. Germline CDR1 LGHNA, CDR2 YSLEER. The CDR3 covers 15 residues. CDR3 sequence: CASSQGVGETYEQYF. In DNA form, the CDR3 reads TGCGCCAGCAGCCAAGGGGTGGGAGAGACCTACGAGCAGTACTTC.

The CDR3 region is CASSGWDRGNQPQHF. DNA for the CDR3: TGTGCCAGCAGTGGGTGGGACAGGGGAAATCAGCCCCAGCATTTT. The rearrangement joins TRBV2 to TRBJ1-5, with 10 nucleotides matching TRBD1. After removal of 4 bases from V and 4 bases from J, the junction contained 4 bases not matched to a gene. This CDR3 region has 15 residues. Germline V CDR1 and CDR2: SNHLY, FYNNEI.

This clone has a single count. The chain links TRBV5-1 to TRBJ2-1; no clear D gene. Germline lookup yields CDR1 SGHRS and CDR2 YFSETQ. V was clipped by 0 bases and J by 0 bases, with 7 bases between them. This CDR3 contains 15 residues. CDR3 region: CASSLDAVSYNEQFF. The CDR3 DNA is TGCGCCAGCAGCTTGGATGCGGTCTCCTACAATGAGCAGTTCTTC.